This T cell receptor (beta chain) was identified during a study of response to subunit inactivated influenza vaccine. Study results and caveats: Each seasonal flu vaccination may recruit only limited new T cells, authors suggested.

This clonotype was found many times. Its target is not known. This CDR3 region has 16 residues. V lost 3 bases and J 5 bases, leaving 18 bases between the germline ends. The germline V gene has CDR1 LGHNA and CDR2 YSLEER. One entry per CDR3 protein, called by TCRdb with MiXCR from the RT-PCR reads. The repertoire includes about 830,000 distinct CDR3 sequences, around 18% of them detected once, and roughly a tenth sits in the top ten. The gene calls are TRBV4-3 and TRBJ2-3; a possible D gene is TRBD2 (6 bases). The source of this sequence is a man in his fifties who received an inactivated influenza vaccine. The specimen comprised PBMCs from blood, sampled roughly 5 days after vaccination. CDR3 residues: CASSHTLGTLRDTQYF. The DNA for the CDR3 is TGCGCCAGCAGCCACACCCTCGGGACTTTGCGAGATACGCAGTATTTT.